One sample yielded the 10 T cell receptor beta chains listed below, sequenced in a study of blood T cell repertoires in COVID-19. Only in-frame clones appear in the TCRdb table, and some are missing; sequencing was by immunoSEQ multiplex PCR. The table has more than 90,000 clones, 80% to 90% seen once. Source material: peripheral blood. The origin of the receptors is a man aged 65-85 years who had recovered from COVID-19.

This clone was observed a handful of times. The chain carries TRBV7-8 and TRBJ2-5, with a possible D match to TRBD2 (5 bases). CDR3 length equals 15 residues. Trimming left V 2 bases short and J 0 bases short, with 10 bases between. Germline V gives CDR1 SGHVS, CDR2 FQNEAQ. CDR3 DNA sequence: TGTGCCAGCAGCTTAACGAGGGCCAACCAAGAGACCCAGTACTTC. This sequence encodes CASSLTRANQETQYF. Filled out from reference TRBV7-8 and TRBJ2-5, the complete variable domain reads GAGVSQSPRYKVAKRGQDVALRCDPISGHVSLFWYQQALGQGPEFLTYFQNEAQLDKSGLPSDRFFAERPEGSVSTLKIQRTQQEDSAVYLCASSLTRANQETQYFGPGTRLLVL.

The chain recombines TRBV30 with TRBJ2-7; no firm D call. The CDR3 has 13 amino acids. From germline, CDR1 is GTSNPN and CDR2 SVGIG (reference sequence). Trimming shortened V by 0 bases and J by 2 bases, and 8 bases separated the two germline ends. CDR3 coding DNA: TGTGCCTGGAGTGTACGGCAGGCCTACGAGCAGTACTTC. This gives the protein CAWSVRQAYEQYF.

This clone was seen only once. The CDR3 bases are TGTGCCAGCAGCAAAGGTGCAGGGAACACCGGGGAGCTGTTTTTT. Its translation: CASSKGAGNTGELFF. The chain recombines TRBV21-1 with TRBJ2-2; whether TRBD1, the table's D call, matches the DNA was not checked. TRBV21-1 is a documented pseudogene. This CDR3 spans 15 amino acids.

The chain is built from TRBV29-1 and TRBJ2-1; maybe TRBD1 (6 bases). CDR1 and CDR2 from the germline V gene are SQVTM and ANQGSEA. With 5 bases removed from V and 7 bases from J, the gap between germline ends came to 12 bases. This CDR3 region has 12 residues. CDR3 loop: CSVHRQANEQFF. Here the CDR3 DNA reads TGCAGCGTTCATAGACAGGCGAATGAGCAGTTCTTC.

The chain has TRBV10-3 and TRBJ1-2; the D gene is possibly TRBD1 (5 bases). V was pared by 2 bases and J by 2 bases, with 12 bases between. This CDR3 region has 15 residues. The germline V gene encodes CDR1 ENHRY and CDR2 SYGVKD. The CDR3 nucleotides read TGTGCCATCAGTGAGAGTAGGGGCCGGAACTATGGCTACACCTTC. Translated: CAISESRGRNYGYTF.

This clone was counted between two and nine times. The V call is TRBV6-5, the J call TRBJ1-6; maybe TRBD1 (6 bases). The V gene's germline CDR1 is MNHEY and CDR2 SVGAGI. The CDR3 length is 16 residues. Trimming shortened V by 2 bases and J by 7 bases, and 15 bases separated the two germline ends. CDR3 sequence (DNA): TGTGCCAGCAGTTACCCCCGAGGGGGAGAAAATTCACCCCTCCACTTT. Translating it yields CASSYPRGGENSPLHF.

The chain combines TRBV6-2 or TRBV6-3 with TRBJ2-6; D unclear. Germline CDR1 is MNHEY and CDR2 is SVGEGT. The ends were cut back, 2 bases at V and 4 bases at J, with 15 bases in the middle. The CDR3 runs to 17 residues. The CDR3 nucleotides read TGTGCCAGCAGTTACAAGTCGCCGAGGTCGGGGGCCAACGTCCTGACTTTC. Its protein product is CASSYKSPRSGANVLTF.

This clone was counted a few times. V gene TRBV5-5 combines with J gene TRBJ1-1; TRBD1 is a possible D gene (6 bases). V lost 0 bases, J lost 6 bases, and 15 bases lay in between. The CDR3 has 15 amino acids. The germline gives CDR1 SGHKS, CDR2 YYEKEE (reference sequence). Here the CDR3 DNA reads TGTGCCAGCAGCTTGGGCAACAGGGCAGGGGCTGAAGCTTTCTTT. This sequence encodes CASSLGNRAGAEAFF.

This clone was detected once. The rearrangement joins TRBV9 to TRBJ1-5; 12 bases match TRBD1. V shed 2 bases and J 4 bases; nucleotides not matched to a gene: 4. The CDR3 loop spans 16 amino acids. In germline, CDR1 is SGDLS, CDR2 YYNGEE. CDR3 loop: CASSVGTGGLNQPQHF. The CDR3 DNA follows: TGTGCCAGCAGCGTGGGGACAGGGGGCCTAAATCAGCCCCAGCATTTT. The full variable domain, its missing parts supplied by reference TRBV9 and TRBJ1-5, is DSGVTQTPKHLITATGQRVTLRCSPRSGDLSVYWYQQSLDQGLQFLIQYYNGEERAKGNILERFSAQQFPDLHSELNLSSLELGDSALYFCASSVGTGGLNQPQHFGDGTRLSIL.

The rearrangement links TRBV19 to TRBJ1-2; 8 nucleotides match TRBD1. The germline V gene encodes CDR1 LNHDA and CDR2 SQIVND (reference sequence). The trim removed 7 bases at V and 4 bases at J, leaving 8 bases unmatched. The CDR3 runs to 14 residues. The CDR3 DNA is TGTGCCAGTATACCGGGGGACAGGCCCTATGGCTACACCTTC. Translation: CASIPGDRPYGYTF.